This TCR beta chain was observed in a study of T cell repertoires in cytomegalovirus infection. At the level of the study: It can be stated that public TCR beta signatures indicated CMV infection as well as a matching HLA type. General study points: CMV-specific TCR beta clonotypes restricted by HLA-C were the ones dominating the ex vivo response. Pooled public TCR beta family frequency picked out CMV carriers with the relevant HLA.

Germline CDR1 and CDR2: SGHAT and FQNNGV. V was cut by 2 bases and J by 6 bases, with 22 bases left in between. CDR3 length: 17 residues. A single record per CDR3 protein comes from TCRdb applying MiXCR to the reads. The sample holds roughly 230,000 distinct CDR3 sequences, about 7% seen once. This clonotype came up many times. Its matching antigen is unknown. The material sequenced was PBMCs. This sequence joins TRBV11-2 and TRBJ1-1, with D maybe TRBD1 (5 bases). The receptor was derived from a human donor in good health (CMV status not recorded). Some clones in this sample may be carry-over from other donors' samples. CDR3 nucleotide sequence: TGTGCCAGCAGCTTATTGGGGGGGGTCGGTCGCTCGGCTGAAGCTTTCTTT. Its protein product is CASSLLGGVGRSAEAFF. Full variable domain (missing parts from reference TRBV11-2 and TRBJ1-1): EAGVAQSPRYKIIEKRQSVAFWCNPISGHATLYWYQQILGQGPKLLIQFQNNGVVDDSQLPKDRFSAERLKGVDSTLKIQPAKLEDSAVYLCASSLLGGVGRSAEAFFGQGTRLTVV.